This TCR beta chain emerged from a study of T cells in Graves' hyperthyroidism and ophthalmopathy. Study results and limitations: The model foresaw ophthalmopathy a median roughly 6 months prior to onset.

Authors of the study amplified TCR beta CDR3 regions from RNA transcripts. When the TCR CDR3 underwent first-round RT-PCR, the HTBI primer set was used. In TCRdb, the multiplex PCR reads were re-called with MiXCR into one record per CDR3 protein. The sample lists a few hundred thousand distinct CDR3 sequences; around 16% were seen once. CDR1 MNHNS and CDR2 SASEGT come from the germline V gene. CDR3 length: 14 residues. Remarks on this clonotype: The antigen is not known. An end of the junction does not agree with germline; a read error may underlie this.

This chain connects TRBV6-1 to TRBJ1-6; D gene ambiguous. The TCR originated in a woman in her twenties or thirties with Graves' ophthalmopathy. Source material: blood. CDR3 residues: CASASTFYNPPLHF. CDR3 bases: TGTGCCAGCGCATCGACATTCTATAATCCACCCCTCCACTTT.